Below, 29 T cell receptor beta chains from the same sample are listed, as sequenced in a study of post-analysis software for immune sequencing data. Notes on the study in general: Roughly five TRBV segments were significantly more frequent in patients than in controls. TRBV5-6, TRBV5-1 and TRBV20-1 were among these segments.

For these receptors, no antigen is known. Unique molecular identifiers featured in each of the TCR beta cDNA libraries. MiXCR, applied by TCRdb to the PCR reads, yields one record per CDR3 protein. The sample carries about 460,000 distinct CDR3 sequences, 45% recorded once. Sequenced sample: blood. These receptors all come from a girl between 10 and 17 years old with multiple sclerosis.

On this clonotype: A read error may account for a junction end that differs from germline. This chain joins TRBV20-1 and TRBJ2-5; D may match TRBD1 or TRBD2 (6 bases each). Germline values: CDR1 DFQATT, CDR2 SNEGSKA (reference sequence). The CDR3 length is 15 residues. In DNA form, the CDR3 reads TGCAGTGCTAAATCGGGGGCCCGGTGGGGGGAGACCCGGTACTTC. This encodes CSAKSGARWGETRYF.

The chain employs TRBV29-1 and TRBJ1-5; 10 bases map to TRBD1. Germline values: CDR1 SQVTM, CDR2 ANQGSEA. CDR3 length: 15 residues. J gave up 0 bases and V 3 bases, and 2 bases lay outside the gene matches. The CDR3 DNA reads as TGCAGCGTTGACGGGACAGGGGATAGCAATCAGCCCCAGCATTTT. As protein: CSVDGTGDSNQPQHF.

A remark on this clonotype: A much larger clonotype is one base distant, so this may be a read error. The rearrangement joins TRBV12-3 or TRBV12-4 to TRBJ2-5; 10 bases are a match to TRBD2. The last part of the DNA fits TRBJ2-7 better; the J call may be wrong. This CDR3 has 15 residues. The CDR3 reads CASSLVPSGGCEQYF. The CDR3 coding sequence is TGTGCCAGCAGTTTAGTCCCTAGCGGGGGATGCGAGCAGTACTTC.

Details on this clonotype: Since the CDR3 does not end with the conserved phenylalanine or tryptophan, this likely comes from a read error. V is TRBV4-2 and J is TRBJ2-5, with 7 bases aligning to TRBD2. The end of the DNA is better explained by TRBJ2-7, so the J call may be wrong. Germline values: CDR1 LGHNA, CDR2 YNFKEQ. The CDR3 is 17 residues long. The CDR3 DNA is TGTGCCAGCAGCCAAGACCGAGGTGCGGTCGCGGGGGTCGAGCAGTACTGC. It codes for CASSQDRGAVAGVEQYC.

This sequence joins TRBV29-1 and TRBJ2-7; maybe TRBD1 (5 bases). The CDR3 spans 14 residues. CDR1 and CDR2 from the germline V gene are SQVTM and ANQGSEA. Between the trimmed V and J ends, which lost 7 bases and 1 base, there was a span of 17 bases. The CDR3 DNA follows: TGCAGCGATCGCAGGGCCCTCTTTTCCTACGAGCAGTACTTC. It translates to CSDRRALFSYEQYF.

The CDR3 spells CASSQDVNEQFF. In DNA, the CDR3 is TGTGCCAGCAGCCAAGATGTAAATGAGCAGTTCTTC. The V gene is TRBV4-2, the J gene TRBJ2-1, with no clear D. The CDR3 is made up of 12 amino acids. V lost 0 bases and J 7 bases, leaving 4 bases between the germline ends. CDR1 LGHNA and CDR2 YNFKEQ come from the germline V gene.

This clonotype has more than one count but fewer than ten. This sequence joins TRBV28 and TRBJ2-5; possibly TRBD1 or TRBD2 for D (5 bases each). This CDR3 spans 14 amino acids. Trimming pared 7 bases from V and 3 bases from J, leaving 15 bases between. Germline CDR1 is MDHEN and CDR2 is SYDVKM. The DNA for the CDR3 is TGTGCCAGCACCCCCGGGACCACTGAAGAGACCCAGTACTTC. It is translated as CASTPGTTEETQYF.

This clonotype was detected only a few times. The chain is built from TRBV29-1 and TRBJ2-1, with D perhaps matching TRBD2 (6 bases). V gave up 2 bases and J gave up 9 bases, with 17 bases separating them. The germline gives CDR1 SQVTM, CDR2 ANQGSEA. CDR3 length: 14 amino acids. The CDR3 is CSVESRLGAGEQFF. In DNA, the CDR3 is TGCAGCGTTGAATCCAGACTAGGTGCTGGTGAGCAGTTCTTC.

This clonotype has just a few counts. The chain recombines TRBV11-2 with TRBJ1-4; possibly TRBD1 for D (5 bases). From germline, CDR1 is SGHAT and CDR2 FQNNGV. This CDR3 spans 16 amino acids. The V end lost 2 bases, the J end lost 0 bases, and 10 bases lay between the germline ends. In DNA, the CDR3 is TGTGCCAGCAGCTTATCGCGGGGCGCAACTAATGAAAAACTGTTTTTT. Protein product: CASSLSRGATNEKLFF.

As regards this clonotype: The junction does not match germline at one end; this may be a read error. V and J are TRBV6-5 and TRBJ1-2; no clear D gene. CDR1 MNHEY and CDR2 SVGAGI come from the germline V gene. CDR3 size: 13 residues. The CDR3 protein is CVSSYQAGRGYTF. CDR3 DNA: TGTGTCAGCAGTTACCAAGCAGGTAGAGGCTACACCTTC.

The sample holds a few counts of this clonotype. The chain has TRBV7-9 and TRBJ2-1; 7 bases agree with TRBD2. This CDR3 has 15 amino acids. J gave up 10 bases and V 4 bases, and 13 bases lay outside the gene matches. From germline, CDR1 is SEHNR and CDR2 FQNEAQ (reference sequence). The CDR3 DNA reads TGTGCCAGCAGCTATTCCGGGACTACCAATGGGGAGCAGTTCTTC. It specifies CASSYSGTTNGEQFF.

V is TRBV9 and J is TRBJ2-5, with TRBD2 identical over 9 bases. The CDR3 loop spans 15 amino acids. Germline CDR1 reads SGDLS; CDR2 reads YYNGEE. V dropped 4 bases and J dropped 5; count of bases not matched to a gene: 9. DNA of the CDR3: TGTGCCAGCAGCCCCCTTAGCGGGAGAGGTGAGACCCAGTACTTC. This codes for CASSPLSGRGETQYF. The whole variable domain, filled in from reference TRBV9 and TRBJ2-5, reads DSGVTQTPKHLITATGQRVTLRCSPRSGDLSVYWYQQSLDQGLQFLIQYYNGEERAKGNILERFSAQQFPDLHSELNLSSLELGDSALYFCASSPLSGRGETQYFGPGTRLLVL.

V gene TRBV6-2 or TRBV6-3 combines with J gene TRBJ2-7; no firm D call. V was cut by 10 bases and J by 0 bases, with 16 bases left in between. Germline V gene data show CDR1 as MNHEY and CDR2 as SVGEGT. CDR3 length: 14 residues. DNA for the CDR3: TGTGCCACCACCGGACCCCTGAGCTCCTACGAGCAGTACTTC. It codes for CATTGPLSSYEQYF.

V gene TRBV14 combines with J gene TRBJ2-1; possibly TRBD2 for D (6 bases). This CDR3 is 16 amino acids long. Trimming stripped 4 bases from V and 2 bases from J, with 15 bases between. Germline V gene sequence: CDR1 SGHDN, CDR2 FVKESK. Written as DNA, the CDR3 is TGTGCCAGCAGCCCCATGTGGGACTTTACCTACAATGAGCAGTTCTTC. Translated: CASSPMWDFTYNEQFF.

The chain is built from TRBV27 and TRBJ1-2, with 8 bases matching TRBD1. The CDR3 extends over 13 amino acids. V lost 8 bases to trimming and J lost 7 bases; unmatched junction nucleotides: 9. Per germline, CDR1 MNHEY and CDR2 SMNVEV (reference sequence). The CDR3: CASHQQGVRGYTF. In DNA, the CDR3 is TGTGCCAGCCACCAACAGGGGGTGCGTGGCTACACCTTC.

The chain combines TRBV13 with TRBJ2-1; 10 bases match TRBD1. Germline V gives CDR1 PRHDT, CDR2 FYEKMQ (reference sequence). CDR3 length equals 17 residues. V dropped 1 base and J dropped 5; count of bases not matched to a gene: 8. The CDR3 DNA follows: TGTGCCAGCAGCTTAGTTCCGGGACAGGGGCCCCACAATGAGCAGTTCTTC. Encoded protein: CASSLVPGQGPHNEQFF. The full variable domain, rest sourced from reference TRBV13 and TRBJ2-1, is AAGVIQSPRHLIKEKRETATLKCYPIPRHDTVYWYQQGPGQDPQFLISFYEKMQSDKGSIPDRFSAQQFSDYHSELNMSSLELGDSALYFCASSLVPGQGPHNEQFFGPGTRLTVL.

The rearrangement uses TRBV7-2 and TRBJ2-7, with D tentatively TRBD1 or TRBD2 (5 bases each). CDR1 and CDR2 from the germline V gene are SGHTA and FQGNSA. V was clipped by 2 bases and J by 6 bases, with 17 bases between them. There are 15 residues in the CDR3. The CDR3 spells CASSLTLGAEGEQYF. In nucleotides, the CDR3 is TGTGCCAGCAGCTTAACCCTCGGGGCAGAGGGCGAGCAGTACTTC.

V is TRBV5-1 and J is TRBJ2-7; no clear D gene. The CDR3 spans 13 residues. Germline V gene lookup returns CDR1 SGHRS and CDR2 YFSETQ. Trimming shortened V by 6 bases and J by 0 bases, and 10 bases separated the two germline ends. The CDR3 region has the DNA TGCGCCAGCACTCAGTCGGGCTCCTACGAGCAGTACTTC. The encoded protein is CASTQSGSYEQYF.

This clonotype was counted only a few times. The chain carries TRBV11-2 and TRBJ2-3, with a weak D call TRBD2 (6 bases). The CDR3 runs 15 residues. The germline gives CDR1 SGHAT, CDR2 FQNNGV. The germline V and J ends were trimmed by 2 bases and 2 bases, with 11 bases remaining between them. The CDR3 is CASSLYSGPTDTQYF. In nucleotides, the CDR3 is TGTGCCAGCAGCTTATATAGCGGACCCACAGATACGCAGTATTTT.

This clonotype appeared once. The chain has TRBV5-1 and TRBJ2-7, with D unresolved. The J call is uncertain, as TRBJ2-4 better fits the DNA end. The length of the CDR3 is 15 residues. In germline, CDR1 is SGHRS, CDR2 YFSETQ. CDR3 sequence reads: CASSFGGPNKNIQYF. CDR3 coding DNA: TGCGCCAGCAGCTTTGGCGGTCCAAACAAAAACATTCAGTACTTC.

V usage is TRBV7-3 and J usage is TRBJ2-5, with 10 positions matching TRBD1. The CDR3 totals 14 residues. With V trimmed by 5 bases and J by 7 bases, 7 bases remained unmatched. Germline V gene lookup returns CDR1 SGHTA and CDR2 FQGTGA. CDR3 bases: TGTGCCAGCAGCCCGACAGGGGGCAGGGGGACCCAGTACTTC. Amino acid sequence: CASSPTGGRGTQYF.

A single count supports this clonotype. The rearrangement joins TRBV25-1 to TRBJ1-1, with 7 nucleotides matching TRBD1. CDR1 is MGHDK and CDR2 is SYGVNS in the germline V gene. The CDR3 length is 16 residues. V shed 4 bases and J 0 bases; nucleotides not matched to a gene: 8. This CDR3 is CASSAQRGLMNTEAFF. In DNA form, the CDR3 reads TGTGCCAGCAGTGCCCAGAGGGGGCTCATGAACACTGAAGCTTTCTTT.

The gene calls are TRBV7-9 and TRBJ2-7; D is tentatively TRBD1 or TRBD2 (5 bases each). CDR1 and CDR2 from the germline V gene are SEHNR and FQNEAQ (reference sequence). The CDR3 spans 15 residues. V lost 5 bases, J lost 4 bases, and 18 bases lay in between. CDR3 amino acids: CASSSTGTDKYEQYF. CDR3 nucleotides: TGTGCCAGCAGCAGCACCGGGACGGATAAATACGAGCAGTACTTC.

The V gene is TRBV29-1, the J gene TRBJ2-1; a possible D gene is TRBD2 (5 bases). Germline lookup yields CDR1 SQVTM and CDR2 ANQGSEA. V was cut by 8 bases and J by 7 bases, with 18 bases left in between. The CDR3 loop spans 13 amino acids. The chain's CDR3 is CSPLGPRGNEQFF. The CDR3 DNA sequence: TGCAGCCCTCTCGGGCCTCGAGGGAATGAGCAGTTCTTC.

V and J are TRBV19 and TRBJ1-5; D gene uncertain. The V end was cut by 5 bases, the J end by 5 bases, with 13 bases between. CDR1 LNHDA and CDR2 SQIVND come from the germline V gene (reference sequence). The CDR3 has 14 residues. The CDR3 loop is CASSSLGGDQPQHF. CDR3 in DNA: TGTGCCAGTAGTTCACTCGGAGGAGATCAGCCCCAGCATTTT.

In its sample, this clonotype was seen a few times. The chain uses TRBV7-8 and TRBJ1-2; TRBD1 agrees at 8 bases. Unmatched junction bases numbered 13, after V lost 5 bases and J lost 8 bases. Germline loops: CDR1 SGHVS, CDR2 FQNEAQ. CDR3 length equals 15 residues. In DNA form, the CDR3 reads TGTGCCAGCAGCCCCACACGGACAGGGACGGTCGGCTACACCTTC. It encodes CASSPTRTGTVGYTF.

The table lists this clonotype with a few counts. The chain carries TRBV5-1 and TRBJ2-1; 7 bases align to TRBD2. Looked up from germline, CDR1 is SGHRS and CDR2 is YFSETQ. Trimming at V came to 2 bases and at J to 5 bases, leaving 7 bases not matched to a gene. The CDR3 runs 15 residues. The chain's CDR3 is CASSLLAMGHNEQFF. The CDR3 DNA sequence: TGCGCCAGCAGCTTACTAGCGATGGGGCACAATGAGCAGTTCTTC.

In the case of this clonotype: The junction and the germline gene differ at one end; a read error may be behind it. J is TRBJ2-3 and V is TRBV12-5, with D maybe TRBD1 (7 bases). Per the germline V gene, CDR1 is LGHNT and CDR2 is FRNRAP. The length of the CDR3 is 14 residues. CDR3 residues: CASAQGGLTGTQYF. The CDR3 coding sequence is TGTGCTAGTGCCCAGGGGGGCCTCACAGGTACGCAGTATTTT.

As regards this clonotype: At one end the junction does not follow the germline gene, possibly because of a read error. V and J are TRBV5-1 and TRBJ2-2; 8 positions match TRBD1. The CDR3 consists of 15 residues. Germline CDR1 and CDR2: SGHRS and YFSETQ. The CDR3 nucleotides are TGCGCCAGCACCTTGACAGGGGCGAACACCGGGGAGCTGTTTTTT. Translation gives CASTLTGANTGELFF.